This T cell receptor beta chain derives from a study of T cells in Graves' hyperthyroidism and ophthalmopathy. Notes on this clonotype: Its specificity is unknown.

The germline CDR1 and CDR2 sequences are SNHLY and FYNNEI. The V gene end was trimmed by 6 bases and the J gene end by 5 bases; junction bases not matched to a gene: 8. This CDR3 contains 16 residues. Researchers took RNA transcripts and amplified the TCR beta CDR3 regions from them. A set of HTBI primers served as the primers for a first-round RT-PCR of the TCR CDR3. Using its own MiXCR run on the multiplex PCR reads, TCRdb lists one record per CDR3 protein. Among a few hundred thousand distinct CDR3 sequences listed, around a sixth were seen once. Whole-study results and caveats: Ophthalmopathy and stable hyperthyroidism were told apart by a 13 V-J model.

This TCR derives from a woman under 30 with Graves' hyperthyroidism that later progressed to Graves' ophthalmopathy. The chain has TRBV2 and TRBJ2-1; 12 bases fit TRBD1. The sequencing input was blood. CDR3 in DNA: TGTGCCAGCAGCGGGACAGGGGGCGCGGGGGACAATGAGCAGTTCTTC. This encodes CASSGTGGAGDNEQFF.